A selection of T cell receptor beta chains follows, all from one sample in a study of blood T cell repertoires in COVID-19. The method was immunoSEQ multiplex PCR; TCRdb's version includes in-frame clones alone and lacks a portion of them. This sample has some 160,000 clones; approximately 80% occur once, and the top ten carry roughly 8.1%. Sequencing used peripheral blood. These TCRs come from a woman aged 80 or over with COVID-19, enrolled during active disease. Both conserved end residues are part of each CDR3. The D gene is left open where the match is weak. Not all rows give a size; the values are once, few, many and, for expanded clones, a class.

V gene: TRBV28
clone size: few
J gene: TRBJ1-2
D gene: -
CDR3 DNA: TGTGCCAGCAGTTACACGACAGGCAGATATGGCTACACCTTC
CDR3 protein: CASSYTTGRYGYTF

V gene: TRBV2
clone size: -
J gene: TRBJ1-6
D gene: TRBD1
CDR3 DNA: TGTGCCAGCATTGCAGAGGGGGCCGTTTATTCACCCCTCCACTTT
CDR3 protein: CASIAEGAVYSPLHF

V gene: TRBV6-2/TRBV6-3
clone size: -
J gene: TRBJ1-1
D gene: -
CDR3 DNA: TGTGCCAGCAGTTCAATGCGGGCTCGAATGAACACTGAAGCTTTCTTT
CDR3 protein: CASSSMRARMNTEAFF

V gene: TRBV18
clone size: few
J gene: TRBJ1-1
D gene: -
CDR3 DNA: TGTGCCAGCTCACCACCTACAGGGTCGAACACTGAAGCTTTCTTT
CDR3 protein: CASSPPTGSNTEAFF

V gene: TRBV20-1
clone size: -
J gene: TRBJ1-1
D gene: -
CDR3 DNA: TGCAGTGCTAGAGATCTCCTGGAAGCTTTCTTT
CDR3 protein: CSARDLLEAFF

V gene: TRBV19
clone size: -
J gene: TRBJ2-7
D gene: TRBD1
CDR3 DNA: TGTGCCAGTAGTATAGCCGGGACAGGGTCCTACGAGCAGTACTTC
CDR3 protein: CASSIAGTGSYEQYF

V gene: TRBV27
clone size: -
J gene: TRBJ1-2
D gene: TRBD1
CDR3 DNA: TGTGCCAGCGGGGAGGGACAGGGCTCCTATGGCTACACCTTC
CDR3 protein: CASGEGQGSYGYTF

V gene: TRBV4-1
clone size: -
J gene: TRBJ2-3
D gene: TRBD2
CDR3 DNA: TGCGCCAGCAGCCAAGCTTGGACTAGCGGGAGTCCCGCAGATACGCAGTATTTT
CDR3 protein: CASSQAWTSGSPADTQYF

V gene: TRBV5-1
clone size: -
J gene: TRBJ2-5
D gene: TRBD2
CDR3 DNA: TGCGCCAGCAGCTGGGCGGAGAACCTAGCGGGGGGGCCGATGGGAGAGACCCAGTACTTC
CDR3 protein: CASSWAENLAGGPMGETQYF

V gene: TRBV29-1
clone size: -
J gene: TRBJ1-4
D gene: -
CDR3 DNA: TGCAGCGTTGAGGGTCGGAAGGCGGAACTGTTTTTT
CDR3 protein: CSVEGRKAELFF

V gene: TRBV24-1
clone size: -
J gene: TRBJ1-5
D gene: -
CDR3 DNA: TGTGCCACCAGTGATCCTCGGGAGGCGGGGGAGCCCCAGCATTTT
CDR3 protein: CATSDPREAGEPQHF

V gene: TRBV5-1
clone size: -
J gene: TRBJ2-3
D gene: TRBD1
CDR3 DNA: TGCGCCAGCAGCCCCACAGGGGGCGGAACAGATACGCAGTATTTT
CDR3 protein: CASSPTGGGTDTQYF

V gene: TRBV4-2
clone size: -
J gene: TRBJ2-1
D gene: -
CDR3 DNA: TGTGCCAGCAGCCAGGCGGCGTTGAGCTCCTACAATGAGCAGTTCTTC
CDR3 protein: CASSQAALSSYNEQFF

V gene: TRBV5-1
clone size: -
J gene: TRBJ1-2
D gene: TRBD1
CDR3 DNA: TGCGCCAGCAGCTCGGATAGGGACAGGGAGTATGGCTACACCTTC
CDR3 protein: CASSSDRDREYGYTF

V gene: TRBV18
clone size: many
J gene: TRBJ1-1
D gene: -
CDR3 DNA: TGTGCCAGCTCGTGGGAGACAGGGAACACTGAAGCTTTCTTT
CDR3 protein: CASSWETGNTEAFF

V gene: TRBV2
clone size: -
J gene: TRBJ2-5
D gene: -
CDR3 DNA: TGTGCCAGCAAGGGGTCTCTGGGGAAGGAGACCCAGTACTTC
CDR3 protein: CASKGSLGKETQYF

V gene: TRBV5-8
clone size: -
J gene: TRBJ1-1
D gene: -
CDR3 DNA: TGTGCCAGCAGCCCCCCCTCGGCAGCCAGGGGCACTGAAGCTTTCTTT
CDR3 protein: CASSPPSAARGTEAFF

V gene: TRBV18
clone size: -
J gene: TRBJ1-4
D gene: -
CDR3 DNA: TGTGCCAGCTCACAGGGGACAAATGAAAAACTGTTTTTT
CDR3 protein: CASSQGTNEKLFF

V gene: TRBV9
clone size: -
J gene: TRBJ2-1
D gene: TRBD2
CDR3 DNA: TGTGCCAGCAGCGTAGGCGGAGCGGGGGGAAATGAGCAGTTCTTC
CDR3 protein: CASSVGGAGGNEQFF

V gene: TRBV3-1/TRBV3-2
clone size: -
J gene: TRBJ1-2
D gene: -
CDR3 DNA: TGTGCCAGCAGCCTCGGGGGGGGCTATGGCTACACCTTC
CDR3 protein: CASSLGGGYGYTF

V gene: TRBV24-1
clone size: -
J gene: TRBJ2-3
D gene: -
CDR3 DNA: TGTGCCACCAGTGAAAACAGGTTTAGGACAGATACGCAGTATTTT
CDR3 protein: CATSENRFRTDTQYF

V gene: TRBV6-6
clone size: few
J gene: TRBJ2-1
D gene: -
CDR3 DNA: TGTGCCAGCAGTTACCCCACTAGGTCGGATGAGCAGTTCTTC
CDR3 protein: CASSYPTRSDEQFF

V gene: TRBV11-2
clone size: -
J gene: TRBJ2-4
D gene: -
CDR3 DNA: TGTGCCAGCAGCTCGTTAGGGGGAGGGGGGCGCAGGAACATTCAGTACTTC
CDR3 protein: CASSSLGGGGRRNIQYF

V gene: TRBV7-9
clone size: few
J gene: TRBJ1-4
D gene: TRBD1
CDR3 DNA: TGTGCCAGCAGCTTTAGACAGGGGAATGAAAAACTGTTTTTT
CDR3 protein: CASSFRQGNEKLFF

V gene: TRBV14
clone size: -
J gene: TRBJ1-1
D gene: -
CDR3 DNA: TGTGCCAGCAGCCAAGATGGGGCTAATAGGGACACTGAAGCTTTCTTT
CDR3 protein: CASSQDGANRDTEAFF

V gene: TRBV5-1
clone size: once
J gene: TRBJ2-5
D gene: -
CDR3 DNA: TGCGCCAGCAGCGAGGGCCAGGGGGGGACCCAGTACTTC
CDR3 protein: CASSEGQGGTQYF

V gene: TRBV27
clone size: -
J gene: TRBJ2-7
D gene: -
CDR3 DNA: TGTGCCAGCAGTTTCGAGGGCCCCGAACTCTCCTACGAGCAGTACTTC
CDR3 protein: CASSFEGPELSYEQYF

V gene: TRBV4-1
clone size: few
J gene: TRBJ2-7
D gene: -
CDR3 DNA: TGCGCCAGCCCTACCCCCGGGACATCCTACGAGCAGTACTTC
CDR3 protein: CASPTPGTSYEQYF

V gene: TRBV19
clone size: once
J gene: TRBJ1-3
D gene: -
CDR3 DNA: TGTGCCAGTAGTGAAGTATGGGGGCCCTCGGGAAACACCATATATTTT
CDR3 protein: CASSEVWGPSGNTIYF

V gene: TRBV19
clone size: -
J gene: TRBJ1-1
D gene: TRBD1
CDR3 DNA: TGTGCCAGTAGCCCTGGGACAGGGGACGCGGACACTGAAGCTTTCTTT
CDR3 protein: CASSPGTGDADTEAFF

V gene: TRBV7-2
clone size: -
J gene: TRBJ1-2
D gene: TRBD1
CDR3 DNA: TGTGCCAGCAGCCACAGGACAGGGCGGATGAACTATGGCTACACCTTC
CDR3 protein: CASSHRTGRMNYGYTF

V gene: TRBV2
clone size: -
J gene: TRBJ2-1
D gene: TRBD1
CDR3 DNA: TGTGCCAGCAGTCTGGACAGGGGGCCAAACAATGAGCAGTTCTTC
CDR3 protein: CASSLDRGPNNEQFF

V gene: TRBV6-5
clone size: -
J gene: TRBJ1-3
D gene: -
CDR3 DNA: TGTGCCAGCAGGGCCCCTCACCTCTCTGGAAACACCATATATTTT
CDR3 protein: CASRAPHLSGNTIYF

V gene: TRBV2
clone size: once
J gene: TRBJ1-4
D gene: -
CDR3 DNA: TGTGCCAGCCGCAGCGTCGGGGCAACTAATGAAAAACTGTTTTTT
CDR3 protein: CASRSVGATNEKLFF

V gene: TRBV6-5
clone size: -
J gene: TRBJ1-6
D gene: TRBD1
CDR3 DNA: TGTGCCAGCACCGGGACAGGGGATTCACCCCTCCACTTT
CDR3 protein: CASTGTGDSPLHF

V gene: TRBV5-1
clone size: -
J gene: TRBJ2-5
D gene: TRBD2
CDR3 DNA: TGCGCCAGCAGCTTGATCGCGGGGGGCCCCCAAGAGACCCAGTACTTC
CDR3 protein: CASSLIAGGPQETQYF

V gene: TRBV2
clone size: -
J gene: TRBJ2-3
D gene: -
CDR3 DNA: TGTGCCAGCAGTGGGAGGGCCCCACAAACGGATACGCAGTATTTT
CDR3 protein: CASSGRAPQTDTQYF

V gene: TRBV6-6
clone size: -
J gene: TRBJ1-4
D gene: TRBD1
CDR3 DNA: TGTGCCAGCAGTTACGGGACAGGGGGCGAAAAACTGTTTTTT
CDR3 protein: CASSYGTGGEKLFF

V gene: TRBV9
clone size: few
J gene: TRBJ1-1
D gene: -
CDR3 DNA: TGTGCCAGCAGCCCCTCGGTGAACACTGAAGCTTTCTTT
CDR3 protein: CASSPSVNTEAFF

V gene: TRBV7-9
clone size: many
J gene: TRBJ2-5
D gene: -
CDR3 DNA: TGTGCCAGCAGCTTAGCTGGGGGGCAAGAGACCCAGTACTTC
CDR3 protein: CASSLAGGQETQYF

V gene: TRBV19
clone size: -
J gene: TRBJ2-3
D gene: TRBD2
CDR3 DNA: TGTGCCAGTGGGGGGGGTTATACGCAGTATTTT
CDR3 protein: CASGGGYTQYF

V gene: TRBV3-1/TRBV3-2
clone size: -
J gene: TRBJ2-1
D gene: TRBD2
CDR3 DNA: TGTGCCAGCAGCCAAAGCGGGGCGGACAATGAGCAGTTCTTC
CDR3 protein: CASSQSGADNEQFF

V gene: TRBV10-1
clone size: -
J gene: TRBJ2-1
D gene: -
CDR3 DNA: TGCGCCAGCAGTGGACAGGAAGGGAGGGGGGCCCTCAATGAGCAGTTCTTC
CDR3 protein: CASSGQEGRGALNEQFF

V gene: TRBV18
clone size: -
J gene: TRBJ2-1
D gene: TRBD2
CDR3 DNA: TGTGCCAGCTCACCACCTGGACTAGCGGACAATTACAATGAGCAGTTCTTC
CDR3 protein: CASSPPGLADNYNEQFF

V gene: TRBV7-9
clone size: once
J gene: TRBJ2-1
D gene: -
CDR3 DNA: TGTGCCAGCAGTCGCGGACAGAATGAGCAGTTCTTC
CDR3 protein: CASSRGQNEQFF

V gene: TRBV3-1/TRBV3-2
clone size: -
J gene: TRBJ2-2
D gene: TRBD1
CDR3 DNA: TGTGCCAGCAGCCAAGAGGGACAGGGATCGGGGGGGGAGCTGTTTTTT
CDR3 protein: CASSQEGQGSGGELFF

V gene: TRBV6-5
clone size: -
J gene: TRBJ1-4
D gene: -
CDR3 DNA: TGTGCCAGCACCCTCGGCGGGTGGGAAAAACTGTTTTTT
CDR3 protein: CASTLGGWEKLFF

V gene: TRBV3-1/TRBV3-2
clone size: -
J gene: TRBJ2-1
D gene: TRBD2
CDR3 DNA: TGTGCCAGCAGCCAAGGAGGGAGGGAGTTCTTC
CDR3 protein: CASSQGGREFF

V gene: TRBV6-5
clone size: -
J gene: TRBJ2-7
D gene: TRBD1
CDR3 DNA: TGTGCCAGCGGGGGGACAGGGGCCTACGAGCAGTACTTC
CDR3 protein: CASGGTGAYEQYF

V gene: TRBV5-5
clone size: once
J gene: TRBJ2-3
D gene: TRBD2
CDR3 DNA: TGTGCCAGCAGCTTAGGGACTAGCGGAGATACGCAGTATTTT
CDR3 protein: CASSLGTSGDTQYF

V gene: TRBV15
clone size: -
J gene: TRBJ2-7
D gene: TRBD1
CDR3 DNA: TGTGCCACTTCGCGACAGGGACCGTACGAGCAGTACTTC
CDR3 protein: CATSRQGPYEQYF

V gene: TRBV5-1
clone size: -
J gene: TRBJ2-2
D gene: TRBD1
CDR3 DNA: TGCGCCAGCAGCGTACGGACAGGGGACGGGGAGCTGTTTTTT
CDR3 protein: CASSVRTGDGELFF

V gene: TRBV11-2
clone size: -
J gene: TRBJ1-6
D gene: -
CDR3 DNA: TGTGCCAGCAGCGAGACAGATAATTCACCCCTCCACTTT
CDR3 protein: CASSETDNSPLHF

V gene: TRBV19
clone size: few
J gene: TRBJ2-5
D gene: TRBD1
CDR3 DNA: TGTGCCAGTAGCAACTCCCGTGGACAGGGGAGAGAGACCCAGTACTTC
CDR3 protein: CASSNSRGQGRETQYF

V gene: TRBV15
clone size: -
J gene: TRBJ1-1
D gene: TRBD1
CDR3 DNA: TGTGCCACCAGCAGAGGGGACAGGGGAATTACTGAAGCTTTCTTT
CDR3 protein: CATSRGDRGITEAFF

V gene: TRBV5-1
clone size: -
J gene: TRBJ1-1
D gene: -
CDR3 DNA: TGCGCCAGCAGCGAGGACGGACACGGGGGCACTGAAGCTTTCTTT
CDR3 protein: CASSEDGHGGTEAFF

V gene: TRBV12-1
clone size: -
J gene: TRBJ1-4
D gene: -
CDR3 DNA: TGTGCCAGCAGACCTGGGAAGAAGGTCGGGGGGGAAAAACTGTTTTTT
CDR3 protein: CASRPGKKVGGEKLFF

V gene: TRBV5-5
clone size: -
J gene: TRBJ1-1
D gene: -
CDR3 DNA: TGTGCCAGCAGCCCTGGGAGTCCCGGGAGCTCTGAAGCTTTCTTT
CDR3 protein: CASSPGSPGSSEAFF

V gene: TRBV5-1
clone size: -
J gene: TRBJ2-5
D gene: -
CDR3 DNA: TGCGCCAGCAGCTCGGGGTCGGGGGAGACCCAGTACTTC
CDR3 protein: CASSSGSGETQYF